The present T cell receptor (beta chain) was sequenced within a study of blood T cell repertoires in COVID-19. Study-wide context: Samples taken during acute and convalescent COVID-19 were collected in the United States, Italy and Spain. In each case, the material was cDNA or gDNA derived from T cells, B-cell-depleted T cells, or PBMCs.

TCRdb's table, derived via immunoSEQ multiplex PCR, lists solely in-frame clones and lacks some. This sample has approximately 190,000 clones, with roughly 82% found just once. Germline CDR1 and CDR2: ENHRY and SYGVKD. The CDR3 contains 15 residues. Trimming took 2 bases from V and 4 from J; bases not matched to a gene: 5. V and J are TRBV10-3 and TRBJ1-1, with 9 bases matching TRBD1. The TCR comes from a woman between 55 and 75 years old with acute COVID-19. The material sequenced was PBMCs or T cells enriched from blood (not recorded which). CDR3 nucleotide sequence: TGTGCCATCAGTGAGCCTAAGACAGGGGGCACTGAAGCTTTCTTT. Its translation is CAISEPKTGGTEAFF.